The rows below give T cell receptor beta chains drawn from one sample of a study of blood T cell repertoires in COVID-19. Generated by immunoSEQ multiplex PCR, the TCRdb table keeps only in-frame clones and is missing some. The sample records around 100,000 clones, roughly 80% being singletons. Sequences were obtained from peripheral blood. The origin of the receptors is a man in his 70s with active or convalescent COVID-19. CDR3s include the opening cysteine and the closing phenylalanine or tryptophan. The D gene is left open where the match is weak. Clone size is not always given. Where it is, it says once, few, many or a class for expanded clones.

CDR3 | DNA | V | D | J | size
CASSLVGLAGVTDTQYF | TGCGCCAGCAGCTTGGTCGGACTAGCGGGGGTCACAGATACGCAGTATTTT | TRBV5-1 | TRBD2 | TRBJ2-3 | -
CASCLQETNTEAFF | TGTGCCAGCTGCCTACAGGAGACGAACACTGAAGCTTTCTTT | TRBV18 | - | TRBJ1-1 | -
CASRPQGWGYGYTF | TGTGCCAGCAGGCCCCAGGGATGGGGCTATGGCTACACCTTC | TRBV6-5 | - | TRBJ1-2 | once
CASSQQVAGGPYEQYF | TGTGCCAGCAGCCAGCAGGTGGCGGGAGGGCCCTACGAGCAGTACTTC | TRBV28 | TRBD2 | TRBJ2-7 | -
CASSVRQGEGYTF | TGTGCCAGCAGCGTAAGACAGGGTGAGGGCTACACCTTC | TRBV9 | TRBD1 | TRBJ1-2 | once
CASSLGRGNYEQYF | TGTGCCAGCTCCCTTGGTAGGGGGAACTACGAGCAGTACTTC | TRBV18 | - | TRBJ2-7 | -
CASSLLPGQGTKQSNTEAFF | TGCGCCAGCAGCTTGCTCCCGGGACAGGGTACCAAACAATCAAACACTGAAGCTTTCTTT | TRBV5-1 | TRBD1 | TRBJ1-1 | -
CASSPRGTGDEKLFF | TGCGCCAGCAGCCCCCGAGGGACAGGGGATGAAAAACTGTTTTTT | TRBV5-1 | TRBD1 | TRBJ1-4 | -
CASGLRGGSGTQYF | TGTGCCAGCGGGTTGAGAGGGGGCTCGGGTACGCAGTATTTT | TRBV28 | TRBD1 | TRBJ2-3 | -
CASSLGGPSYEQYF | TGCGCCAGCAGCTTGGGGGGGCCGAGCTACGAGCAGTACTTC | TRBV5-1 | - | TRBJ2-7 | once
CASSPRQGPYGYTF | TGTGCCAGCAGCCCCAGACAGGGCCCCTATGGCTACACCTTC | TRBV11-2 | TRBD1 | TRBJ1-2 | -
CAISDGSPYNEQFF | TGTGCCATCAGTGATGGGAGTCCCTACAATGAGCAGTTCTTC | TRBV10-3 | - | TRBJ2-1 | -
CASSTPEGWRESSGEQFF | TGTGCCAGCAGTACCCCAGAAGGTTGGCGGGAGTCTTCGGGTGAGCAGTTCTTC | TRBV6-2/TRBV6-3 | TRBD2 | TRBJ2-1 | -
CASSIGQGAPQYF | TGTGCCAGTAGTATAGGCCAGGGGGCTCCTCAGTATTTT | TRBV19 | TRBD1 | TRBJ2-3 | once
CASSLEGTEETQYF | TGCGCCAGCAGCTTGGAAGGGACAGAAGAGACCCAGTACTTC | TRBV5-1 | TRBD1 | TRBJ2-5 | -
CASSRNQGKDQPQHF | TGTGCCAGCAGCCGGAACCAGGGTAAGGATCAGCCCCAGCATTTT | TRBV3-1/TRBV3-2 | - | TRBJ1-5 | -
CASSPGTGGAGAEAFF | TGTGCCAGCTCACCCGGGACAGGGGGCGCGGGCGCTGAAGCTTTCTTT | TRBV18 | TRBD1 | TRBJ1-1 | few
CASSEPGNTEAFF | TGTGCCAGCAGTGAACCCGGGAACACTGAAGCTTTCTTT | TRBV2 | - | TRBJ1-1 | -
CASSSVDRVGQETQYF | TGTGCCAGCAGCTCCGTGGACAGGGTGGGGCAAGAGACCCAGTACTTC | TRBV7-9 | TRBD1 | TRBJ2-5 | -
CASSQMTSGGDTQYF | TGTGCCAGCAGCCAAATGACTAGCGGGGGGGATACGCAGTATTTT | TRBV3-1/TRBV3-2 | TRBD2 | TRBJ2-3 | -
CASSEQGAMETQYF | TGCGCCAGCAGCGAACAGGGGGCGATGGAGACCCAGTACTTC | TRBV5-1 | TRBD1 | TRBJ2-5 | few
CASSTQTGVYSPLHF | TGTGCCAGCAGTACCCAAACAGGGGTATATTCACCCCTCCACTTT | TRBV28 | TRBD1 | TRBJ1-6 | few
CASSVGQNTEAFF | TGTGCCAGCAGTGTAGGACAGAACACTGAAGCTTTCTTT | TRBV2 | - | TRBJ1-1 | few
CATSTSETTEQFF | TGTGCCACCAGTACTAGCGAGACCACGGAGCAGTTCTTC | TRBV24-1 | TRBD2 | TRBJ2-1 | -
CASSPGLAGGFTYEQYF | TGCGCCAGCAGCCCGGGACTAGCGGGAGGTTTTACCTACGAGCAGTACTTC | TRBV5-1 | TRBD2 | TRBJ2-7 | few
CASRHPGHLYEQYF | TGTGCCAGCAGGCATCCGGGACACTTATACGAGCAGTACTTC | TRBV6-5 | - | TRBJ2-7 | -
CASSYSGQAFYGYTF | TGTGCCAGCAGTTACTCGGGACAGGCGTTCTATGGCTACACCTTC | TRBV6-6 | TRBD1 | TRBJ1-2 | -
CASSLGGTGNEKLFF | TGTGCCAGCAGTTTAGGGGGGACAGGGAATGAAAAACTGTTTTTT | TRBV28 | TRBD1 | TRBJ1-4 | -
CASSDGAGVGYTF | TGTGCCAGCAGTGACGGGGCAGGTGTTGGCTACACCTTC | TRBV6-4 | - | TRBJ1-2 | once
CASSVDSGNTIYF | TGTGCCAGCAGCGTAGACAGCGGAAACACCATATATTTT | TRBV9 | - | TRBJ1-3 | -
CASSEPWAPQSYEQYF | TGTGCCAGCAGTGAACCGTGGGCTCCCCAATCCTACGAGCAGTACTTC | TRBV2 | - | TRBJ2-7 | -
CASSATGVDTEAFF | TGTGCCAGCAGCGCGACAGGGGTGGACACTGAAGCTTTCTTT | TRBV7-3 | TRBD1 | TRBJ1-1 | -
CASTSGEPGANVLTF | TGTGCCAGCACCTCAGGGGAACCTGGGGCCAACGTCCTGACTTTC | TRBV2 | - | TRBJ2-6 | -